This T cell receptor beta chain was sequenced in a study of blood T cell repertoires in COVID-19. The overall study: The United States, Italy and Spain supplied acute and convalescent COVID-19 samples. In each case, the material was cDNA or gDNA derived from T cells, B-cell-depleted T cells, or PBMCs.

In the study's own analysis: Estimates of nucleated cell counts were drawn from the amplification of reference gene primers. TCRdb's copy holds only in-frame clones and misses some; the assay was immunoSEQ multiplex PCR. Clone size and V and J calls were adopted from that table, with D and trimming inferred from the DNA. The top ten clones hold 3.5% to 4.5% of a sample with about 120,000 clones, around 81% of them seen once. V dropped 5 bases and J dropped 2; count of bases not matched to a gene: 10. This CDR3 region has 16 residues. Per germline, CDR1 SEHNR and CDR2 FQNEAQ (reference sequence). The receptor was isolated from a woman between 45 and 60 years old with acute or convalescent COVID-19. The chain combines TRBV7-9 with TRBJ2-5; 8 bases are a match to TRBD2. The specimen was peripheral blood. CDR3 sequence (DNA): TGTGCCAGCAGCCCCGGGGGGGGCGAGGGGCAAGAGACCCAGTACTTC. It codes for CASSPGGGEGQETQYF. Together with reference TRBV7-9 and TRBJ2-5, the CDR3 gives the full variable domain: DTGVSQNPRHKITKRGQNVTFRCDPISEHNRLYWYRQTLGQGPEFLTYFQNEAQLEKSRLLSDRFSAERPKGSFSTLEIQRTEQGDSAMYLCASSPGGGEGQETQYFGPGTRLLVL.